A single sample gave rise to the 4 T cell receptor beta chains below, sequenced in a study of beta chain features in type 1 diabetes. Sequencing targeted expressed TCRB transcripts, as all isolated RNA had been reverse transcribed. Clones were sequenced by immunoSEQ multiplex PCR, and TCRdb holds only the in-frame ones, with some missing. Here the sample spans about 150,000 clones, 11% being singletons. Sequenced material: central memory CD4+ T cells from blood. These receptors all come from a man younger than 30 in good health.

The chain recombines TRBV25-1 with TRBJ1-1; D not resolved. The germline gives CDR1 MGHDK, CDR2 SYGVNS. CDR3 length equals 16 residues. V shed 0 bases and J shed 1 base, with 12 bases lying between them. CDR3 protein: CASSEYGKGRNTEAFF. CDR3 nucleotides: TGTGCCAGCAGTGAATATGGTAAAGGGAGGAACACTGAAGCTTTCTTT.

This clone was counted only a few times. The gene calls are TRBV7-3 and TRBJ2-1; 9 bases map to TRBD2. V lost 0 bases and J lost 10; bases outside the gene matches: 4. This CDR3 is 14 amino acids long. The germline gives CDR1 SGHTA, CDR2 FQGTGA. This CDR3 is CASSLTSGRDEQFF. The CDR3 DNA reads as TGTGCCAGCAGCTTAACTAGCGGGAGAGACGAGCAGTTCTTC. Complete variable domain (other parts from reference TRBV7-3 and TRBJ2-1): GAGVSQTPSNKVTEKGKYVELRCDPISGHTALYWYRQSLGQGPEFLIYFQGTGAADDSGLPNDRFFAVRPEGSVSTLKIQRTERGDSAVYLCASSLTSGRDEQFFGPGTRLTVL.

This clone has a handful of counts. V gene TRBV5-1 combines with J gene TRBJ2-7; 9 nucleotides match TRBD1. Losses at the gene ends were 1 base for V and 5 bases for J; bases not matched to a gene: 13. From germline, CDR1 is SGHRS and CDR2 YFSETQ. The CDR3 extends over 17 amino acids. The chain's CDR3 is CASSLSVFGTGSDEQYF. The CDR3 DNA is TGCGCCAGCAGCTTGTCCGTTTTTGGGACAGGGAGCGACGAGCAGTACTTC.

There are a few counts of this clone. The chain uses TRBV4-1 and TRBJ2-5; 9 bases align to TRBD2. CDR1 MGHRA and CDR2 YSYEKL come from the germline V gene. CDR3 length: 16 amino acids. The V gene end was trimmed by 3 bases and the J gene end by 7 bases; junction bases not matched to a gene: 12. CDR3 DNA sequence: TGCGCCAGCAGCCACCCTAGCGGGGATAAGTTCGGGACCCAGTACTTC. Residues: CASSHPSGDKFGTQYF.